These 8 T cell receptor beta chains came from one sample sequenced in a study of response to subunit inactivated influenza vaccine. One entry per CDR3 protein results from TCRdb running MiXCR on the RT-PCR reads. The table lists fewer than 700,000 distinct CDR3 sequences, roughly 13% of them singletons, with less than 15% in the top ten. The sequenced sample was PBMCs from blood, obtained roughly 47 days after vaccination. The source of these receptors is a man aged 45-60 years who received an inactivated influenza vaccine.

The chain links TRBV20-1 to TRBJ2-2; 15 positions match TRBD2. V shed 6 bases and J 4 bases; nucleotides not matched to a gene: 3. Per germline, CDR1 DFQATT and CDR2 SNEGSKA (reference sequence). There are 15 residues in the CDR3. The CDR3 sequence: CSARTSGRATGELFF. CDR3 DNA sequence: TGCAGTGCCAGGACTAGCGGGAGGGCCACCGGGGAGCTGTTTTTT.

This clonotype was observed many times. This rearrangement joins TRBV6-1 to TRBJ1-5; no reliable D call. Germline CDR1 is MNHNS and CDR2 is SASEGT. V was trimmed by 3 bases and J by 0 bases, leaving 12 bases between them. The CDR3 runs 16 residues. As DNA, the CDR3 is TGTGCCAGCAGTGAGGAAACGGGAACTAGCAATCAGCCCCAGCATTTT. Translated, it gives CASSEETGTSNQPQHF.

The genes are TRBV6-6 and TRBJ2-2, with a tentative D call TRBD2 (5 bases). The V and J ends lost 6 bases and 5 bases respectively, with 7 bases between them. Germline assignment: CDR1 MNHNY and CDR2 SVGAGI (reference sequence). The CDR3 sequence is 12 residues long. CDR3 coding DNA: TGTGCCAGCAGACTAGGGACCGGGGAGCTGTTTTTT. It encodes CASRLGTGELFF.

This clonotype was counted at least ten times. This sequence joins TRBV20-1 and TRBJ1-2; 9 bases line up with TRBD1. The V gene's germline CDR1 is DFQATT and CDR2 SNEGSKA (reference sequence). V shed 5 bases and J 4 bases; nucleotides not matched to a gene: 5. The CDR3 spans 13 residues. The CDR3 loop reads CSAPGQGRYGYTF. The CDR3 nucleotides are TGCAGTGCTCCGGGACAGGGCCGCTATGGCTACACCTTC.

The V and J genes are TRBV5-1 and TRBJ2-7; 13 positions agree with TRBD2. CDR1 and CDR2 from the germline V gene are SGHRS and YFSETQ. V was clipped by 7 bases and J by 5 bases; unmatched bases: 6. The CDR3 contains 14 residues. The CDR3 protein is CASGRTSGSHEQYF. The CDR3 nucleotides read TGCGCCAGCGGCCGGACTAGCGGGAGCCACGAGCAGTACTTC.

This clonotype was recorded a few times. The rearrangement links TRBV9 to TRBJ2-5; 9 nucleotides match TRBD1. Trimming took 2 bases from V and 5 from J; bases not matched to a gene: 4. CDR3 size: 14 residues. Germline V gene sequence: CDR1 SGDLS, CDR2 YYNGEE. The CDR3 DNA sequence: TGTGCCAGCAGCGTTCACAGGGGGCATGAGACCCAGTACTTC. It codes for CASSVHRGHETQYF.

The chain carries TRBV25-1 and TRBJ2-6, with a tentative D call TRBD2 (6 bases). This CDR3 region has 14 residues. Trimming removed 10 bases at V and 3 bases at J, with 13 bases between. Germline CDR1 and CDR2: MGHDK and SYGVNS. CDR3 nucleotides: TGTGCCACTCGCGGGGCGTTTGGGGCCAACGTCCTGACTTTC. This encodes CATRGAFGANVLTF.

This clonotype was seen only a few times. This chain connects TRBV15 to TRBJ2-5; D perhaps matches TRBD2 (6 bases). The CDR3 spans 15 residues. The germline gives CDR1 LNHNV, CDR2 YYDKDF (reference sequence). The V end lost 4 bases, the J end lost 4 bases, and 16 bases lay between the germline ends. The CDR3 DNA reads TGTGCCACCAGCAAAACGCGCCAGGGAGGAGAGACCCAGTACTTC. It specifies CATSKTRQGGETQYF.